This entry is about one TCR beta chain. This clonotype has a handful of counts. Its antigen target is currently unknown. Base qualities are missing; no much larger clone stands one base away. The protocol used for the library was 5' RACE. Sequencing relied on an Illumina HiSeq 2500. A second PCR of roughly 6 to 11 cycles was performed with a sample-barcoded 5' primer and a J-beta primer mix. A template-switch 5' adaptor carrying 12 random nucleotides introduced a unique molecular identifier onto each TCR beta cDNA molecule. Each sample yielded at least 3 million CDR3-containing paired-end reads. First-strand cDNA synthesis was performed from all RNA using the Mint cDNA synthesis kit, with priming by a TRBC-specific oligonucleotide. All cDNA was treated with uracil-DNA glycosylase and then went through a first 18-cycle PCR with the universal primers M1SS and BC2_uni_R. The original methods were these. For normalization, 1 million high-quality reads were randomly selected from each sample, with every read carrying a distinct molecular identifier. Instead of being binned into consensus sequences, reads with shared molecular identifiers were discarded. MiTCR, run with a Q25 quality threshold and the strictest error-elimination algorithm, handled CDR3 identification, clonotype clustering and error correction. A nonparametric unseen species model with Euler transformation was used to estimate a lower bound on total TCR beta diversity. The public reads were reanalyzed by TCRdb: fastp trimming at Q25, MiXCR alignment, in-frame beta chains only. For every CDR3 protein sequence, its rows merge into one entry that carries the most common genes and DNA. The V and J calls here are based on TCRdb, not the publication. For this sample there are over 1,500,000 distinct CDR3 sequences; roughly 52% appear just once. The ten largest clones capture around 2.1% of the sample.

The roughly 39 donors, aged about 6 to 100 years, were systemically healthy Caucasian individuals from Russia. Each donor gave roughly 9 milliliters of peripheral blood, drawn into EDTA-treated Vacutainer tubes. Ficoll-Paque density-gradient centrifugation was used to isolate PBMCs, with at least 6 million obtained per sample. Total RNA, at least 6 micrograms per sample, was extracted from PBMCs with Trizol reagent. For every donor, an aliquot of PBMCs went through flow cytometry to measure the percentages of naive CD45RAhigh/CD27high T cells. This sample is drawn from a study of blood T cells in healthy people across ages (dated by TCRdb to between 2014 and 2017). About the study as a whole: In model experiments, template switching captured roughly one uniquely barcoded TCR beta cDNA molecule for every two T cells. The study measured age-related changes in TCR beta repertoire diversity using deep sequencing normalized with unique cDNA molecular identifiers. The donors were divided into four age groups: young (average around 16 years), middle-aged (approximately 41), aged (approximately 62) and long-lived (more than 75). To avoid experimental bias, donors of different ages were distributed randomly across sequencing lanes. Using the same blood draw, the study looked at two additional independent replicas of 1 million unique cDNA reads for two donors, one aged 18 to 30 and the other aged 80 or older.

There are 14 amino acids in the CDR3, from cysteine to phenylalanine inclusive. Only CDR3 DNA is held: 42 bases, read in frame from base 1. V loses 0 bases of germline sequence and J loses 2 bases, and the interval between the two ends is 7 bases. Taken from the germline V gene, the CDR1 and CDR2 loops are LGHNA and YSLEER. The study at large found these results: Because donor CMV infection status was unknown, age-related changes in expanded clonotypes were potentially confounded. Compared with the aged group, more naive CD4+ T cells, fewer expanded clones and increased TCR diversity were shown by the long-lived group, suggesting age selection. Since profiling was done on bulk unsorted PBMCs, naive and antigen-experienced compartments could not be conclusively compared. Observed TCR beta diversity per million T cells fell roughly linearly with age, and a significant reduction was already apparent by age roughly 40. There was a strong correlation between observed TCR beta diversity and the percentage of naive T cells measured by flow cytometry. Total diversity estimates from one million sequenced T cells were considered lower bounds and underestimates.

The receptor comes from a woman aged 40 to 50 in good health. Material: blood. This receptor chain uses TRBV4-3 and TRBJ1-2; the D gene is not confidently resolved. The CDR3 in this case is CASSQEPRNYGYTF. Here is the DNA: TGCGCCAGCAGCCAAGAGCCGCGAAACTATGGCTACACCTTC.